This TCR beta chain was profiled in a study of T cells in tuberculosis. Adolescents were screened for latent TB by skin test and IGRA. Germline trimming cut 4 bases from V and 5 bases from J; bases unmatched to any gene: 3. The CDR3 extends over 15 amino acids. Germline assignment: CDR1 MNHNS and CDR2 SASEGT. Measured with immunoSEQ multiplex PCR; TCRdb has only the in-frame clones, and not every one. The sample lists about 34,000 clones; approximately 90% were seen once. Input material: PBMCs. The chain uses TRBV6-1 and TRBJ2-2; the match to TRBD2 covers 11 bases. The TCR was taken from a donor aged 10 to 29 with latent tuberculosis or without tuberculosis infection. CDR3 residues: CASSGLAGGTGELFF. DNA of the CDR3: TGTGCCAGCAGTGGGCTAGCGGGAGGAACCGGGGAGCTGTTTTTT.